These 26 T cell receptor beta chains came from one sample sequenced in a study of blood T cell repertoires in COVID-19. Sequencing used immunoSEQ multiplex PCR; TCRdb keeps in-frame clones, though not all of them. The profile covers 250,000 or so clones, with approximately 90% appearing a single time and 2.7% taken by the ten largest. The specimen was peripheral blood. These receptors were taken from a man aged 30 to 45 with COVID-19, enrolled during active disease.

The chain recombines TRBV12-3 or TRBV12-4 with TRBJ2-3, with D maybe TRBD2 (5 bases). This CDR3 has 13 residues. With 5 bases removed from V and 3 bases from J, the gap between germline ends came to 9 bases. The DNA of the CDR3 is TGTGCCAGCAGTAGCGGATTAACAGATACGCAGTATTTT. Translation gives CASSSGLTDTQYF.

As to this clone: Other DNA sequences of this sample code for an identical CDR3. The chain links TRBV28 to TRBJ1-3, with TRBD1 matching over 7 bases. Germline lookup yields CDR1 MDHEN and CDR2 SYDVKM. The V gene end was trimmed by 5 bases and the J gene end by 2 bases; junction bases not matched to a gene: 3. This CDR3 has 14 amino acids. The CDR3: CASSLDRAGNTIYF. The DNA of the CDR3 is TGTGCCAGCAGTCTCGACAGGGCTGGAAACACCATATATTTT.

The chain has TRBV4-3 and TRBJ1-1; D gene uncertain. The germline CDR1 and CDR2 sequences are LGHNA and YSLEER. V was pared by 1 base and J by 1 base, with 4 bases between. The CDR3 contains 13 residues. CDR3 DNA: TGCGCCAGCAGCCAAGTGCGGAACACTGAAGCTTTCTTT. Protein: CASSQVRNTEAFF.

The chain recombines TRBV3-1 (or the pseudogene TRBV3-2) with TRBJ1-5; no reliable D call. The ends were cut back, 1 base at V and 0 bases at J, with 7 bases in the middle. This CDR3 spans 15 amino acids. Germline V lookup: CDR1 LGHDT, CDR2 YNNKEL (reference sequence). The CDR3 sequence is CASSQGLDSNQPQHF. Written as DNA, the CDR3 is TGTGCCAGCAGCCAAGGGTTAGATAGCAATCAGCCCCAGCATTTT.

In this sample, this clone turned up a few times. V is TRBV3-1 (or the pseudogene TRBV3-2) and J is TRBJ1-5; no clear D. CDR1 and CDR2 (germline): LGHDT, YNNKEL (reference sequence). Trimming pared 0 bases from V and 0 bases from J, leaving 12 bases between. CDR3 length: 17 residues. CDR3 protein: CASSQDAGAYSNQPQHF. In DNA form, the CDR3 reads TGTGCCAGCAGCCAAGATGCAGGCGCTTATAGCAATCAGCCCCAGCATTTT.

This clone showed up just once. In DNA, the CDR3 is TGTGCCAGCAGCTTAGCCGTGGGCGCTGAAGCTTTCTTT. Amino acids: CASSLAVGAEAFF. The chain has TRBV7-2 and TRBJ1-1, with D unclear. The V and J ends lost 0 bases and 6 bases respectively, with 8 bases between them. The germline gives CDR1 SGHTA, CDR2 FQGNSA. The CDR3 is 13 amino acids.

The chain has TRBV4-1 and TRBJ1-1; no clear D gene. This CDR3 has 16 residues. Between the trimmed V and J ends, which lost 0 bases and 0 bases, there was a span of 11 bases. Germline V gives CDR1 MGHRA, CDR2 YSYEKL. The CDR3 DNA reads TGCGCCAGCAGCCAAGATCCCCCACAGTTGAACACTGAAGCTTTCTTT. Residues: CASSQDPPQLNTEAFF.

V is TRBV29-1 and J is TRBJ2-2; 16 positions match TRBD2. CDR3 length: 16 amino acids. CDR1 is SQVTM and CDR2 is ANQGSEA in the germline V gene. The J segment lost 4 bases and the V segment lost 7 bases, leaving 6 bases of the junction unmatched. In DNA form, the CDR3 reads TGCAGCGCCCAGGGACTAGCGGGAGGGGGCACCGGGGAGCTGTTTTTT. This translates into CSAQGLAGGGTGELFF.

This clone was counted once. The J gene is TRBJ2-7, the V gene TRBV28; 10 bases line up with TRBD1. CDR3 length equals 15 residues. Germline V gene lookup returns CDR1 MDHEN and CDR2 SYDVKM. V lost 6 bases and J lost 1; bases outside the gene matches: 6. DNA for the CDR3: TGTGCCAGCAGGTCCGGGACAGGGGCGTCCTACGAGCAGTACTTC. Translation gives CASRSGTGASYEQYF.

A few counts support this clone. The J gene is TRBJ1-1, the V gene TRBV19; no definite D call. V lost 8 bases and J 2 bases, leaving 12 bases between the germline ends. The germline gives CDR1 LNHDA, CDR2 SQIVND (reference sequence). CDR3 length equals 13 residues. This CDR3 is CASHPTVNTEAFF. The CDR3 DNA is TGTGCCAGTCACCCTACAGTCAACACTGAAGCTTTCTTT.

This clone was detected only once. The rearrangement joins TRBV7-9 to TRBJ2-2; D is ambiguous. V shed 1 base and J shed 5 bases, with 11 bases lying between them. Germline values: CDR1 SEHNR, CDR2 FQNEAQ (reference sequence). CDR3 size: 15 residues. The CDR3 bases are TGTGCCAGCAGCTTAGTCACCGGTCCAACCGGGGAGCTGTTTTTT. Protein: CASSLVTGPTGELFF.

The gene calls are TRBV19 and TRBJ2-1, with TRBD1 matching over 9 bases. J was trimmed by 6 bases and V by 5 bases; bases with no gene match: 8. The CDR3 has 15 amino acids. Germline lookup yields CDR1 LNHDA and CDR2 SQIVND (reference sequence). CDR3 amino acids: CASSSGTGNLNEQFF. The DNA of the CDR3 is TGTGCCAGTAGTTCCGGGACAGGGAACCTCAATGAGCAGTTCTTC.

The chain employs TRBV4-1 and TRBJ2-2, with D tentatively TRBD2 (6 bases). Germline CDR1 MGHRA, CDR2 YSYEKL. The V and J ends lost 1 base and 9 bases respectively, with 21 bases between them. This CDR3 is 17 amino acids long. The CDR3 nucleotides are TGCGCCAGCAGCCAAGCCCCCCCCCGGGGGAGGCACCGGGAGCTGTTTTTT. The encoded protein is CASSQAPPRGRHRELFF.

The J gene is TRBJ1-2, the V gene TRBV4-2; 7 bases agree with TRBD1. V lost 0 bases to trimming and J lost 8 bases; unmatched junction nucleotides: 15. This CDR3 comprises 17 residues. Germline V lookup: CDR1 LGHNA, CDR2 YNFKEQ. CDR3 protein: CASSQDRLAGQFYGYTF. As DNA, the CDR3 is TGTGCCAGCAGCCAAGATCGTCTCGCGGGACAGTTTTACGGCTACACCTTC.

Written as DNA, the CDR3 is TGTGCCAGCAGCTTAAAGGGGGCGAACACCATATATTTT. Protein sequence: CASSLKGANTIYF. The V gene is TRBV7-2, the J gene TRBJ1-3; 7 nucleotides agree with TRBD1. J lost 7 bases, V lost 2 bases, and 2 bases had no gene match. CDR1 is SGHTA, CDR2 FQGNSA, per germline. This CDR3 comprises 13 residues. The full variable domain, completed using reference TRBV7-2 and TRBJ1-3, is GAGVSQSPSNKVTEKGKDVELRCDPISGHTALYWYRQSLGQGLEFLIYFQGNSAPDKSGLPSDRFSAERTGGSVSTLTIQRTQQEDSAVYLCASSLKGANTIYFGEGSWLTVV.

The chain carries TRBV7-3 and TRBJ2-7, with 7 bases fitting TRBD1. The V gene's germline CDR1 is SGHTA and CDR2 FQGTGA. The CDR3 spans 14 residues. The V segment lost 2 bases and the J segment 0 bases; nucleotides outside the gene matches: 1. The CDR3 coding sequence is TGTGCCAGCAGCTTATCAGGGGGCTCCTACGAGCAGTACTTC. This codes for CASSLSGGSYEQYF. The variable domain in full, with the rest retrieved from reference TRBV7-3 and TRBJ2-7, is GAGVSQTPSNKVTEKGKYVELRCDPISGHTALYWYRQSLGQGPEFLIYFQGTGAADDSGLPNDRFFAVRPEGSVSTLKIQRTERGDSAVYLCASSLSGGSYEQYFGPGTRLTVT.

The chain carries TRBV4-3 and TRBJ1-4; 11 nucleotides match TRBD1. The V and J ends lost 0 bases and 0 bases, in that order; junction bases with no gene match: 6. Germline lookup yields CDR1 LGHNA and CDR2 YSLEER. CDR3 size: 19 residues. CDR3 sequence reads: CASSQELGTGGATNEKLFF. CDR3 nucleotides: TGCGCCAGCAGCCAAGAACTAGGGACAGGGGGTGCAACTAATGAAAAACTGTTTTTT.

The chain links TRBV5-6 to TRBJ1-5, with a possible D match to TRBD1 (5 bases). Trimming removed 4 bases at V and 9 bases at J, with 23 bases between. The CDR3 totals 16 residues. The germline gives CDR1 SGHDT, CDR2 YYEEEE. Here the CDR3 DNA reads TGTGCCAGCAGCCGCTTCTCAAATTCACTCCAGGGGCCCCAGCATTTT. It specifies CASSRFSNSLQGPQHF.

V is TRBV7-2 and J is TRBJ1-6, with D maybe TRBD1 (5 bases). V lost 1 base and J lost 11, with 15 bases in between. The CDR3 spans 15 residues. The germline V gene encodes CDR1 SGHTA and CDR2 FQGNSA. CDR3 sequence reads: CASSLDSSGVPPLHF. Written as DNA, the CDR3 is TGTGCCAGCAGCTTAGACTCTTCGGGGGTTCCACCCCTCCACTTT.

The chain joins TRBV5-8 to TRBJ1-2, with TRBD1 matching 12 bases. Germline-derived CDR1 and CDR2 are SGHTS and YDEGEE. The CDR3 is made up of 14 amino acids. The junction had 3 bases not matched to a gene; V was cut back by 5 bases and J by 4 bases. The CDR3 bases are TGTGCCAGCAGAAGGGACAGGGGGCCCTATGGCTACACCTTC. Translating gives CASRRDRGPYGYTF.

This rearrangement joins TRBV12-3 or TRBV12-4 to TRBJ1-1; 10 nucleotides agree with TRBD1. After removal of 8 bases from V and 4 bases from J, the junction contained 4 bases not matched to a gene. This CDR3 has 13 amino acids. The chain's CDR3 is CASGTGVSTEAFF. The DNA for the CDR3 is TGTGCCAGCGGGACAGGGGTGAGCACTGAAGCTTTCTTT.

The chain recombines TRBV11-1 with TRBJ2-7, with D perhaps matching TRBD2 (6 bases). This CDR3 is 13 amino acids long. The V and J ends lost 4 bases and 2 bases respectively, with 9 bases between them. Germline V gene lookup returns CDR1 SGHAT and CDR2 FQDESV (reference sequence). CDR3 loop: CASSWAGTYEQYF. The CDR3 region has the DNA TGTGCCAGCAGCTGGGCGGGGACCTACGAGCAGTACTTC.

The rearrangement uses TRBV6-1 and TRBJ1-1; D is perhaps TRBD1 (6 bases). CDR3 length equals 13 residues. Trimming removed 3 bases at V and 6 bases at J, with 11 bases between. Germline values: CDR1 MNHNS, CDR2 SASEGT. Here the CDR3 reads CASSEGTWAEAFF. The DNA of the CDR3 is TGTGCCAGCAGTGAGGGGACATGGGCTGAAGCTTTCTTT.

The genes are TRBV25-1 and TRBJ1-1; 8 bases are a match to TRBD1. The CDR3 covers 14 residues. Per germline, CDR1 MGHDK and CDR2 SYGVNS. The V segment lost 1 base and the J segment 6 bases; nucleotides outside the gene matches: 4. The CDR3 DNA sequence: TGTGCCAGCAGTGAATTTAACAGGGGGGCTGAAGCTTTCTTT. This sequence encodes CASSEFNRGAEAFF.

The chain uses TRBV2 and TRBJ1-1; D is unclear. The CDR3 covers 14 residues. Trimming removed 5 bases from V and 1 base from J, with 11 bases in between. Looked up from germline, CDR1 is SNHLY and CDR2 is FYNNEI. CDR3 in DNA: TGTGCCAGCAGTCCCAACCGACAGAACACTGAAGCTTTCTTT. Translating gives CASSPNRQNTEAFF.

The rearrangement uses TRBV19 and TRBJ2-1; 8 nucleotides match TRBD2. CDR1 is LNHDA and CDR2 is SQIVND in the germline V gene (reference sequence). V gave up 8 bases and J gave up 6 bases; unmatched junction bases: 9. The CDR3 length is 14 residues. The CDR3: CASLAGPPPNEQFF. For the CDR3, the DNA is TGTGCCAGTTTAGCGGGGCCGCCCCCCAATGAGCAGTTCTTC.